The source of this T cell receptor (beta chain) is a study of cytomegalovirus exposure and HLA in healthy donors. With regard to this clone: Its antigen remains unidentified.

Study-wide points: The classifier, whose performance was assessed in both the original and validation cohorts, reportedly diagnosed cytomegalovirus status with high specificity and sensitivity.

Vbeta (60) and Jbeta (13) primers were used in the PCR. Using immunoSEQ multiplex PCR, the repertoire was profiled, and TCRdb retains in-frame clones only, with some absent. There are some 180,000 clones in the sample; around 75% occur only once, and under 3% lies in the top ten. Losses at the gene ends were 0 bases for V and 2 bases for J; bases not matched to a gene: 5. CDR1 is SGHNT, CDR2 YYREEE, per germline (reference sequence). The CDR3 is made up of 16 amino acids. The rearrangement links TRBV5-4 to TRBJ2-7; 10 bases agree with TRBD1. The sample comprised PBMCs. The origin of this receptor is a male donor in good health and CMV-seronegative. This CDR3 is CASSLGGQGVAYEQYF. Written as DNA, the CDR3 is TGTGCCAGCAGCTTGGGAGGACAGGGGGTCGCCTACGAGCAGTACTTC.